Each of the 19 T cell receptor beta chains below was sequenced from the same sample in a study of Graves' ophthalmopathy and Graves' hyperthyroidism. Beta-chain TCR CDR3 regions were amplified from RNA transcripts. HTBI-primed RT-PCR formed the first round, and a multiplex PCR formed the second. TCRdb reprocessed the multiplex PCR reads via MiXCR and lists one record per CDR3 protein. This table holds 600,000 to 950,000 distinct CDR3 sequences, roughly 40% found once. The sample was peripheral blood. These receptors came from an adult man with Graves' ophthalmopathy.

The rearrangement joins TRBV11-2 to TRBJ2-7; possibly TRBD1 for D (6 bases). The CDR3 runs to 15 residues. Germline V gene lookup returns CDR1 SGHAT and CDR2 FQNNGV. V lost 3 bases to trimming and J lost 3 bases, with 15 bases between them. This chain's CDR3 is CASSFNREGGYEQYF. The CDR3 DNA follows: TGTGCCAGCAGCTTTAACAGGGAAGGCGGCTACGAGCAGTACTTC.

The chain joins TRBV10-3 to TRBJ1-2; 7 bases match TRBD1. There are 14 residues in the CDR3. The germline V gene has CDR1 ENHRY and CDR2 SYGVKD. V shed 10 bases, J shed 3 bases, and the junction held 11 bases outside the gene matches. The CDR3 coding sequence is TGTGCCAGCGAGACAGGGTCCGGGGACTATGGCTACACCTTC. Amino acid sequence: CASETGSGDYGYTF.

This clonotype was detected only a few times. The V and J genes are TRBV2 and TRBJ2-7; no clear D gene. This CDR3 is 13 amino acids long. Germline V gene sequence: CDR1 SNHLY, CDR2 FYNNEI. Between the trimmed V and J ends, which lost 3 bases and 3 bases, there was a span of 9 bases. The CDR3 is CASSDSVGYEQYF. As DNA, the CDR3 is TGTGCCAGCAGTGACTCAGTGGGCTACGAGCAGTACTTC. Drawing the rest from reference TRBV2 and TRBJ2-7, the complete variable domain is EPEVTQTPSHQVTQMGQEVILRCVPISNHLYFYWYRQILGQKVEFLVSFYNNEISEKSEIFDDQFSVERPDGSNFTLKIRSTKLEDSAMYFCASSDSVGYEQYFGPGTRLTVT.

In DNA form, the CDR3 reads TGCAGCGTTGAGAGGGACTTGGTGACCCAGTACTTC. It encodes CSVERDLVTQYF. V is TRBV29-1 and J is TRBJ2-5; possibly TRBD2 for D (6 bases). Germline loops: CDR1 SQVTM, CDR2 ANQGSEA. V lost 3 bases and J 7 bases, leaving 12 bases between the germline ends. The CDR3 totals 12 residues.

CDR3 loop: CASSQGQLGNTIYF. The CDR3 coding sequence is TGCGCCAGCAGCCAGGGACAGCTCGGAAACACCATATATTTT. This sequence joins TRBV5-1 and TRBJ1-3; 7 nucleotides match TRBD1. This CDR3 region has 14 residues. CDR1 is SGHRS, CDR2 YFSETQ, per germline. Trimming cost V 4 bases and J 4 bases; bases outside gene matches: 5.

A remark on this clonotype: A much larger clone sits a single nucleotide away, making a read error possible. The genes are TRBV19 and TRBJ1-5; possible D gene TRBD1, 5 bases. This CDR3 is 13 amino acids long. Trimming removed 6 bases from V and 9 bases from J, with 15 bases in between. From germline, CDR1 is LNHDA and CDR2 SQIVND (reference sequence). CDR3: CASRGTHQAPQHF. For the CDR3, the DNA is TGTGCCAGTAGGGGGACGCATCAAGCGCCCCAGCATTTT.

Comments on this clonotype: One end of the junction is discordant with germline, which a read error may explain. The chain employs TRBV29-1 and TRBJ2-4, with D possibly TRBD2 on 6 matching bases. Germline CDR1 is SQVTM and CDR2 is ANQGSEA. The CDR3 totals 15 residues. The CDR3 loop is CSVEGGMNPKNIQYF. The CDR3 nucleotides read TGCAGCGTCGAAGGAGGGATGAATCCCAAAAACATTCAGTACTTC.

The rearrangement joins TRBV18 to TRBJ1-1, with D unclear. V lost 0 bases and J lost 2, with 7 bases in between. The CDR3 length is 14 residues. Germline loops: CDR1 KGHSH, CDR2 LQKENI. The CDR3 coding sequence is TGTGCCAGCTCACCACCGAAGGGAAACACTGAAGCTTTCTTT. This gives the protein CASSPPKGNTEAFF.

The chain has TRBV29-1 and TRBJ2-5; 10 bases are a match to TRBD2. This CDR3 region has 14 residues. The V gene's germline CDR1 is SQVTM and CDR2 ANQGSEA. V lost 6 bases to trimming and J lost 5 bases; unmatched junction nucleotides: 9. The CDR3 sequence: CSVVGSGGTETQYF. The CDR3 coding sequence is TGCAGCGTAGTAGGTAGCGGGGGGACGGAGACCCAGTACTTC.

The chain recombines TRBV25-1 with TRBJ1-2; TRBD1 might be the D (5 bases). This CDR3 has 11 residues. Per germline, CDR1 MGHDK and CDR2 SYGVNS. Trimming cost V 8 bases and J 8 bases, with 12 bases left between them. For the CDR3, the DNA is TGTGCCAGCCGGGGCAGATACGGCTACACCTTC. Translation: CASRGRYGYTF.

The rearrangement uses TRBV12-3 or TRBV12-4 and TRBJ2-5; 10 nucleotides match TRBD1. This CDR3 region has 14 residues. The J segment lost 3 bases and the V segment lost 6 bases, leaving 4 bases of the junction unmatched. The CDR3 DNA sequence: TGTGCCAGCAGCGAGACAGGGGGCAAAGAGACCCAGTACTTC. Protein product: CASSETGGKETQYF.

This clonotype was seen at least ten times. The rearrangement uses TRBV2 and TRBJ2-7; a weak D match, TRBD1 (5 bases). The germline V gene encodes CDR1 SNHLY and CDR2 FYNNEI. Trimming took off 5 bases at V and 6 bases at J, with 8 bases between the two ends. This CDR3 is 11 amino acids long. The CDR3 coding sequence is TGTGCCAGCAGTCTAAGGGGCGAGCAGTACTTC. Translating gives CASSLRGEQYF.

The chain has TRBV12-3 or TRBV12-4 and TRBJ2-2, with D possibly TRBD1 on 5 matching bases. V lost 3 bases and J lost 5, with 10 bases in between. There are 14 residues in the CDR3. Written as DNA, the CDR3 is TGTGCCAGCAGTTTTGGACATCGGACCGGGGAGCTGTTTTTT. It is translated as CASSFGHRTGELFF.

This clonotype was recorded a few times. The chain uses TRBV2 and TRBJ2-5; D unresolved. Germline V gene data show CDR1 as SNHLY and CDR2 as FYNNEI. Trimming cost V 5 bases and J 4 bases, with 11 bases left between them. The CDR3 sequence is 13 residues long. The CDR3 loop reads CASSPRSRETQYF. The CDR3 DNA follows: TGTGCCAGCAGTCCACGGTCCCGAGAGACCCAGTACTTC.

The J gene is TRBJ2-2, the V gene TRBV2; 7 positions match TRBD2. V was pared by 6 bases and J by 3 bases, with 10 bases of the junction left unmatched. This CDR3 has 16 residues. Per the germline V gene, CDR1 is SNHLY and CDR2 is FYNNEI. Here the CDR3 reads CASRGPSGWYTGELFF. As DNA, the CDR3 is TGTGCCAGCAGGGGACCTAGCGGATGGTACACCGGGGAGCTGTTTTTT.

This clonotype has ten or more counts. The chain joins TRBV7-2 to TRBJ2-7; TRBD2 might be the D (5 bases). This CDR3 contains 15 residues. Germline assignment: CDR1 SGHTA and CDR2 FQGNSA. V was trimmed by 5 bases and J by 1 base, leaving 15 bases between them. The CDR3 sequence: CASSPRYRGSYEQYF. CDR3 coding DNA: TGTGCCAGCAGCCCACGATATCGAGGGTCCTACGAGCAGTACTTC.

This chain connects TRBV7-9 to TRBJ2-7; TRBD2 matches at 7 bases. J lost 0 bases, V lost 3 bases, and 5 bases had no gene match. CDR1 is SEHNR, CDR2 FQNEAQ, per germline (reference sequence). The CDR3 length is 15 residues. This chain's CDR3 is CASSLGLPSSYEQYF. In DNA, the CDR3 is TGTGCCAGCAGCTTGGGACTACCGAGCTCCTACGAGCAGTACTTC.

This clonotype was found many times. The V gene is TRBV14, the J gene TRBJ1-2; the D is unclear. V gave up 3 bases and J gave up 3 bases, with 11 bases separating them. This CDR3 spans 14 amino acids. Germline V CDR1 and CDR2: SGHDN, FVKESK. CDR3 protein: CASSHLDGYYGYTF. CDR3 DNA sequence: TGTGCCAGCAGCCATCTAGACGGATACTATGGCTACACCTTC.

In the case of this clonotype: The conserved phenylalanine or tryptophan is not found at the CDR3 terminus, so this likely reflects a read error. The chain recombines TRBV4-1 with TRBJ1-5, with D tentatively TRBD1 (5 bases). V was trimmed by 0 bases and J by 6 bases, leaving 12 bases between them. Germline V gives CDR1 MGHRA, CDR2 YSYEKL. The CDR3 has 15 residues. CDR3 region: CASSQDGGAGQPQHL. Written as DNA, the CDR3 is TGCGCCAGCAGCCAAGACGGGGGAGCGGGTCAGCCCCAGCATCTT.